This is a list of T cell receptor beta chains from one sample in a study of T cell responses to AZD1222 COVID-19 vaccine. Using immunoSEQ multiplex PCR, the repertoire was profiled, and TCRdb retains in-frame clones only, with some absent. This table has roughly 150,000 clones, approximately 90% appearing once. The sequencing used peripheral blood, collected 28 days after the second AZD1222 dose. These receptors came from an adult who received the AZD1222 COVID-19 vaccine. The CDR3 runs from the conserved cysteine through the conserved F or W. A D gene is named only where the DNA matches it firmly. Only some rows state a clone size, as once, few, many or a class for expanded clones.

J: TRBJ2-5
length: 18
size: .
V: TRBV15
D: .
CDR3: CATSRGKQGPEYQETQYF
DNA: TGTGCCACCAGCAGAGGGAAACAGGGCCCAGAGTACCAAGAGACCCAGTACTTC

J: TRBJ2-1
length: 20
size: .
V: TRBV11-3
D: TRBD2
CDR3: CASSLVLGGRAPGKHNEQFF
DNA: TGTGCCAGCAGCTTAGTTTTAGGCGGGAGGGCCCCCGGAAAACACAATGAGCAGTTCTTC

J: TRBJ1-6
length: 15
size: .
V: TRBV7-2
D: .
CDR3: CASTLLEAQSSPLHF
DNA: TGTGCCAGCACCCTCTTGGAGGCCCAATCTTCACCCCTCCACTTT

J: TRBJ1-2
length: 11
size: .
V: TRBV28
D: TRBD1
CDR3: CASSDRVGYTF
DNA: TGTGCCAGCAGTGACAGGGTTGGCTACACCTTC

J: TRBJ2-7
length: 15
size: .
V: TRBV28
D: TRBD1
CDR3: CASRSTGGSLYEQYF
DNA: TGTGCCAGCAGGTCGACAGGGGGCAGTCTCTACGAGCAGTACTTC

J: TRBJ1-5
length: 15
size: .
V: TRBV16
D: .
CDR3: CASSQSQGQNQPQHF
DNA: TGTGCCAGCAGCCAATCGCAGGGGCAGAATCAGCCCCAGCATTTT

J: TRBJ1-2
length: 15
size: .
V: TRBV4-2
D: .
CDR3: CASSQDRDWNYGYTF
DNA: TGTGCCAGCAGCCAAGATCGGGACTGGAACTATGGCTACACCTTC

J: TRBJ2-7
length: 17
size: .
V: TRBV23-1
D: .
CDR3: CASSHLKSGTAKREQYF
DNA: TGCGCCAGCAGTCATCTCAAAAGCGGGACAGCCAAGAGGGAGCAGTACTTC

J: TRBJ2-7
length: 14
size: .
V: TRBV7-9
D: .
CDR3: CASSSRFDPRQQYF
DNA: TGTGCCAGCAGCTCTCGTTTCGACCCAAGGCAGCAGTACTTC

J: TRBJ1-6
length: 15
size: once
V: TRBV27
D: .
CDR3: CASSFSWMGNSPLHF
DNA: TGTGCCAGCAGTTTCTCATGGATGGGGAATTCGCCCCTCCACTTT

J: TRBJ2-1
length: 15
size: .
V: TRBV9
D: TRBD1
CDR3: CASSVLTGENGEQFF
DNA: TGTGCCAGCAGCGTACTCACAGGGGAGAACGGTGAGCAGTTCTTC